The source of this T cell receptor beta chain is a study of T-cell reconstitution after alpha-beta-depleted transplantation in children. It was with unique molecular identifiers that the TCRbeta library was prepared. A single record per CDR3 protein comes from TCRdb applying MiXCR to the PCR reads. Of about 540,000 distinct CDR3 sequences detected, 18% appear once; the ten largest clones hold approximately 3%. The sequence was obtained from a human donor who donated a stem cell graft to a child with acute lymphoblastic leukemia. The sample was PBMCs from the stem cell graft donor, taken from the stem cell graft.

This CDR3 reads CASSVGGFYEQYF. The CDR3 nucleotides read TGTGCCAGCAGCGTAGGAGGCTTCTACGAGCAGTACTTC. V usage is TRBV9 and J usage is TRBJ2-7, with no clear D. This CDR3 has 13 amino acids. Germline CDR1 is SGDLS and CDR2 is YYNGEE. The ends were cut back, 0 bases at V and 3 bases at J, with 7 bases in the middle.